This passage covers 13 T cell receptor beta chains from one sample sequenced in a study of control samples from healthy donors and cancer patients (dated by TCRdb to 2018 to 2020). Receptor libraries were prepared by the immunoSEQ multiplex PCR assay. The clones in this table, taken by TCRdb from immuneACCESS, are in-frame only. Not every clone is retained; where verified, under half of the shortfall comes from an unresolved V gene, and the cause of the rest is unknown. Recorded for this sample are 70,000 to 80,000 clones; approximately 90% of them occurred a single time. Under 2.5% of the sample lies in the top ten. The sequenced sample was PBMCs. These receptors originate from a woman aged 55-75 years with head and neck cancer.

The V gene is TRBV4-3, the J gene TRBJ1-4, with D tentatively TRBD1 (5 bases). Germline CDR1 and CDR2: LGHNA and YSLEER. The CDR3 has 17 residues. Trimming removed 2 bases at V and 1 base at J, with 14 bases between. Here the CDR3 reads CASSQRGGSVTNEKLFF. DNA of the CDR3: TGCGCCAGCAGCCAACGCGGGGGTAGTGTAACTAATGAAAAACTGTTTTTT.

The chain recombines TRBV5-1 with TRBJ2-5, with D unresolved. V gave up 0 bases and J gave up 2 bases, with 8 bases separating them. CDR1 and CDR2 from the germline V gene are SGHRS and YFSETQ. This CDR3 contains 14 residues. Here the CDR3 DNA reads TGCGCCAGCAGCTTGGCGACAAGACAAGAGACCCAGTACTTC. Translated: CASSLATRQETQYF.

The CDR3 sequence is CASSPLADQAYEQYF. CDR3 bases: TGTGCCAGCAGCCCACTAGCGGACCAAGCCTACGAGCAGTACTTC. The V gene is TRBV13, the J gene TRBJ2-7; TRBD2 agrees at 8 bases. CDR1 and CDR2 from the germline V gene are PRHDT and FYEKMQ (reference sequence). The length of the CDR3 is 15 residues. Trimming cost V 5 bases and J 2 bases; bases outside gene matches: 8.

This chain uses TRBV21-1 with TRBJ2-7; no DNA check was done on the table's D call, TRBD1. TRBV21-1 is marked as a pseudogene. The CDR3 totals 15 residues. CDR3 sequence (DNA): TGTGCCAGCAGCAAAGATCGCAGGGGAGTCGACGAGCAGTACTTC. It is translated as CASSKDRRGVDEQYF.

This sequence joins TRBV29-1 and TRBJ2-7; D is unresolved. Deletions cut 4 bases from V and 7 bases from J, with 17 bases between. The CDR3 is made up of 13 amino acids. CDR1 and CDR2 from the germline V gene are SQVTM and ANQGSEA. The CDR3: CSVVRQASREQYF. CDR3 in DNA: TGCAGCGTTGTCCGCCAGGCGTCGAGGGAGCAGTACTTC.

V and J are TRBV20-1 and TRBJ2-7; no definite D call. Looked up from germline, CDR1 is DFQATT and CDR2 is SNEGSKA (reference sequence). The CDR3 loop spans 14 amino acids. The V and J ends lost 3 bases and 2 bases respectively, with 14 bases between them. CDR3 DNA: TGCAGTGCTAGTCAACCGACTGAAGCCTACGAGCAGTACTTC. Translation gives CSASQPTEAYEQYF.

A single count supports this clone. The rearrangement joins TRBV2 to TRBJ2-7; the match to TRBD1 covers 10 bases. V was clipped by 8 bases and J by 7 bases; unmatched bases: 11. The CDR3 has 14 residues. Looked up from germline, CDR1 is SNHLY and CDR2 is FYNNEI. Here the CDR3 reads CASAQYGTGVEQYF. The CDR3 nucleotides are TGTGCCAGCGCCCAATACGGGACAGGGGTTGAGCAGTACTTC. The full variable domain, completed using reference TRBV2 and TRBJ2-7, is EPEVTQTPSHQVTQMGQEVILRCVPISNHLYFYWYRQILGQKVEFLVSFYNNEISEKSEIFDDQFSVERPDGSNFTLKIRSTKLEDSAMYFCASAQYGTGVEQYFGPGTRLTVT.

This clone was recorded once. This chain uses TRBV7-8 with TRBJ1-2; 11 nucleotides match TRBD1. Germline V lookup: CDR1 SGHVS, CDR2 FQNEAQ. CDR3 length: 16 amino acids. The ends lost 1 base at V and 8 bases at J; junction bases unmatched: 9. CDR3 nucleotides: TGTGCCAGCAGCTTAGGGGGACAGGGGGTCGTTAAAGGCTACACCTTC. Translating it yields CASSLGGQGVVKGYTF.

This chain links TRBV11-2 with TRBJ2-7; 10 bases align to TRBD1. Looked up from germline, CDR1 is SGHAT and CDR2 is FQNNGV. This CDR3 has 16 amino acids. V lost 0 bases to trimming and J lost 5 bases; unmatched junction nucleotides: 7. The CDR3 loop reads CASSLEKTGGRNEQYF. The DNA for the CDR3 is TGTGCCAGCAGCTTAGAAAAGACAGGGGGCAGGAACGAGCAGTACTTC. Supplemented by reference TRBV11-2 and TRBJ2-7, the full variable domain reads EAGVAQSPRYKIIEKRQSVAFWCNPISGHATLYWYQQILGQGPKLLIQFQNNGVVDDSQLPKDRFSAERLKGVDSTLKIQPAKLEDSAVYLCASSLEKTGGRNEQYFGPGTRLTVT.

The count of this clone is one. The chain joins TRBV10-3 to TRBJ2-5; D is perhaps TRBD2 (5 bases). The ends were cut back, 0 bases at V and 0 bases at J, with 8 bases in the middle. The length of the CDR3 is 15 residues. Germline values: CDR1 ENHRY, CDR2 SYGVKD. The CDR3 DNA follows: TGTGCCATCAGTGAGTCGAGGGCAGACCAAGAGACCCAGTACTTC. Translating it yields CAISESRADQETQYF.

The chain employs TRBV5-1 and TRBJ2-1, with TRBD2 matching 12 bases. Germline CDR1 SGHRS, CDR2 YFSETQ. This CDR3 has 18 residues. The trim removed 4 bases at V and 6 bases at J, leaving 14 bases unmatched. CDR3 DNA sequence: TGCGCCAGCAGCAAGGGGGGTATACCGGGACTAGCGGGCAATGAGCAGTTCTTC. Translating gives CASSKGGIPGLAGNEQFF.

This clone has a single count. The rearrangement joins TRBV30 to TRBJ1-5; unclear D gene. CDR3 length: 15 residues. Trimming stripped 4 bases from V and 0 bases from J, with 13 bases between. CDR1 is GTSNPN and CDR2 is SVGIG in the germline V gene (reference sequence). CDR3 in amino acids: CAWTGEGYSNQPQHF. The CDR3 DNA is TGTGCCTGGACCGGAGAGGGATATAGCAATCAGCCCCAGCATTTT.

The sample holds a few counts of this clone. The rearrangement links TRBV29-1 to TRBJ2-7; the D gene is possibly TRBD1 (6 bases). Per the germline V gene, CDR1 is SQVTM and CDR2 is ANQGSEA. V dropped 7 bases and J dropped 2 bases, with 21 bases sitting between them. The CDR3 has 15 residues. In DNA, the CDR3 is TGCAGCGGATCCTCCGGGACAAGTGGGACCTACGAGCAGTACTTC. Translation gives CSGSSGTSGTYEQYF.